This TCR beta chain is from a study of Tregs in tolerant kidney transplant recipients (dated by TCRdb to the late 2010s). Regarding the complete study: TCRbeta sequencing was used in the study to identify donor-specific regulatory T cells before combined kidney and bone marrow transplantation, and the identified cells were then tracked after transplant. TCRbeta repertoire sequencing was used in a few healthy controls to compare several methods for expanding Tregs specific for an allogeneic donor.

Counted from cysteine to phenylalanine, this CDR3 has 15 amino acids. This entry keeps only the CDR3 DNA: 45 bases, framed from base 1. V loses 0 bases, J loses 0 bases, and the germline ends lie 7 bases apart. The germline V gene gives CDR1 as SGDLS and CDR2 as YYNGEE. Unstimulated Tregs (CD4+CD25+CD127-), CD4+ non-Tregs (CD4+CD25-), CD4 and CD8 cells were FACS-sorted from thawed PBMCs. Prior to Treg sorting, thawed PBMCs were rested overnight with 200 IU/ml IL-2 at 37 degrees C. Blood from healthy controls was obtained either from healthy volunteers or as purchased buffy coats. Healthy control blood was processed by Ficoll density gradient to PBMCs and cryopreserved; patient PBMCs were collected before and after transplant. What the authors observed across the whole study: Expanding Tregs with activated donor B cells appeared to identify the most biologically relevant and donor-specific TCRbeta repertoire. Biological reproducibility was not directly addressed, though technical replication error appeared minimal. Because only a small number of patients were included, the study had limitations, and the results will need to be validated in larger populations as well as under other immunosuppression protocols.

For TCRbeta CDR3 sequencing, genomic DNA from the sorted cells was extracted using the QIAGEN DNeasy Blood and Tissue Kit. High-throughput TCRbeta CDR3 sequencing was carried out commercially through immunoSEQ, with PCR amplification with bias correction and internal controls included. Per the authors' processing: Unique productive TCRbeta sequences were defined by CDR3 nucleotide sequence when primers matched and otherwise by CDR3 amino acid sequence together with Vbeta and Jbeta genes. To correct for sorting error, sequences found in more than one sorted population at a frequency ratio of 2:1 or less were discarded, and the remaining shared sequences were assigned to the population with the higher frequency. Donor-reactive sequences were defined as at least 5-fold expanded in CFSE-low cells versus unstimulated cells, with frequency of at least 0.01% in CFSE-low cells. Jensen-Shannon divergence calculated on the top 100 TCRbeta sequences ranked by frequency was used to measure repertoire divergence. For any sample with multiple sequencing runs, sorting error was corrected in each run separately before the runs were pooled. TCRdb holds this immuneACCESS table with in-frame rearrangements only. Some clones are missing; in checked studies, unresolved V genes explain under half, and the rest has no known cause. V and J calls and clone size are given by that table; D and trimming were obtained from the DNA. This sample comprises roughly 45,000 clones, under 95% of them detected only once. The ten largest clones add up to about 0.71% of the sample.

This clone has a single count. Its antigen has not been determined. Base-call qualities are not available, and no considerably larger clone is one nucleotide away. The rearranged segments are TRBV9 and TRBJ1-5, with TRBD1 tentatively as D gene (5 bases match). The receptor's source is a human donor in good health. The sample taken for sequencing was Tregs from blood. The DNA is as follows: TGTGCCAGCAGCGTAGGGCAGGGTAGCAATCAGCCCCAGCATTTT. Its amino acids are CASSVGQGSNQPQHF.